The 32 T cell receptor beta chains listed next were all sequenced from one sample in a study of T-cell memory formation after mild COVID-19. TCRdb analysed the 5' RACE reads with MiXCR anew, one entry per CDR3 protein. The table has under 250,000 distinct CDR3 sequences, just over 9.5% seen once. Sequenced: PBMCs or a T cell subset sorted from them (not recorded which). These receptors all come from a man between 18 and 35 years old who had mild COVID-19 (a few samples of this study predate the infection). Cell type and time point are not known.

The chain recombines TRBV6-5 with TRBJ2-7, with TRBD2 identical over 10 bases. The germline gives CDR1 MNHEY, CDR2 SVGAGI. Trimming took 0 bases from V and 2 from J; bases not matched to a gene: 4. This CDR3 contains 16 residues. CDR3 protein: CASSYSGLAGAYEQYF. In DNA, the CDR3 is TGTGCCAGCAGTTACTCGGGGCTAGCGGGGGCCTACGAGCAGTACTTC.

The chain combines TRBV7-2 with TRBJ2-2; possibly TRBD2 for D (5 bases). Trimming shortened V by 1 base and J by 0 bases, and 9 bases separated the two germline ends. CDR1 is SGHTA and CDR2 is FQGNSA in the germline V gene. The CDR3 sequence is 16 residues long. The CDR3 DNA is TGTGCCAGCAGCTTAGGTTCACTAGCGAACACCGGGGAGCTGTTTTTT. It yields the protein CASSLGSLANTGELFF.

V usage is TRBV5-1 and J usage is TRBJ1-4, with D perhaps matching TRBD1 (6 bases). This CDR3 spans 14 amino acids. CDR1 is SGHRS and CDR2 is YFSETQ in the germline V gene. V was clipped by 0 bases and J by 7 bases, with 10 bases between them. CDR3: CASSLEAQGEKLFF. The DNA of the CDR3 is TGCGCCAGCAGCTTGGAGGCACAGGGTGAAAAACTGTTTTTT.

For the CDR3, the DNA is TGCGCCAGCAGCTTGGAGGCTAGCGGGGGCGGGGAGACCCAGTACTTC. It codes for CASSLEASGGGETQYF. The V call is TRBV5-1, the J call TRBJ2-5; TRBD2 aligns across 10 bases. This CDR3 has 16 amino acids. Germline CDR1 reads SGHRS; CDR2 reads YFSETQ. Trimming cost V 0 bases and J 5 bases; bases outside gene matches: 7.

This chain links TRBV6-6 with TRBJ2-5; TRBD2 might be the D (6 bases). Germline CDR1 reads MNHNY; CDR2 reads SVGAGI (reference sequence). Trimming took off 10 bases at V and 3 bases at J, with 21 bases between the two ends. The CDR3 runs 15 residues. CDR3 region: CATIGAVRGEETQYF. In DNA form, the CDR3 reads TGTGCCACCATTGGGGCGGTCCGCGGGGAAGAGACCCAGTACTTC.

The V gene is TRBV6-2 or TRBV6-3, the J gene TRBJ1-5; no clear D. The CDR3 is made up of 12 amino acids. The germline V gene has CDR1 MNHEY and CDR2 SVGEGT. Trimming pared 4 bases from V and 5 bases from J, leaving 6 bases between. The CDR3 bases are TGTGCCAGCAGTTTCCCTGATCAGCCCCAGCATTTT. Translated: CASSFPDQPQHF.

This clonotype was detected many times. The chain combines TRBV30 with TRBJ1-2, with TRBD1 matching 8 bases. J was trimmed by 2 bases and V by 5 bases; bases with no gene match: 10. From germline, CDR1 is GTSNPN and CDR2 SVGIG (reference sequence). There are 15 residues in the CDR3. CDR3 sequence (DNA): TGTGCCTGGGAAAGACTCCGGACAGGGAACTATGGCTACACCTTC. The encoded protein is CAWERLRTGNYGYTF. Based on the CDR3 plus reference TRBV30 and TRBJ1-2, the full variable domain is SQTIHQWPATLVQPVGSPLSLECTVEGTSNPNLYWYRQAAGRGLQLLFYSVGIGQISSEVPQNLSASRPQDRQFILSSKKLLLSDSGFYLCAWERLRTGNYGYTFGSGTRLTVV.

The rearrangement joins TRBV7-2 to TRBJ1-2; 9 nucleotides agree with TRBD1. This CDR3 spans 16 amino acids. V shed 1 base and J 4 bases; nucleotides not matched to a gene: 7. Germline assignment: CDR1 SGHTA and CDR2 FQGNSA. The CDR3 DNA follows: TGTGCCAGCAGCTTAGTTACAGGGGGCGGTAGCTATGGCTACACCTTC. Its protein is CASSLVTGGGSYGYTF. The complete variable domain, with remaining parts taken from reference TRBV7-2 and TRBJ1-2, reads GAGVSQSPSNKVTEKGKDVELRCDPISGHTALYWYRQSLGQGLEFLIYFQGNSAPDKSGLPSDRFSAERTGGSVSTLTIQRTQQEDSAVYLCASSLVTGGGSYGYTFGSGTRLTVV.

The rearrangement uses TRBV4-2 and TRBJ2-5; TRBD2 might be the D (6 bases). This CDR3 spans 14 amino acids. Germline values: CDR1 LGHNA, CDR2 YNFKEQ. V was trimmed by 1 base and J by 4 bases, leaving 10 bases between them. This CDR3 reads CASSQGLRGETQYF. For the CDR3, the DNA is TGTGCCAGCAGCCAAGGATTGCGGGGAGAGACCCAGTACTTC.

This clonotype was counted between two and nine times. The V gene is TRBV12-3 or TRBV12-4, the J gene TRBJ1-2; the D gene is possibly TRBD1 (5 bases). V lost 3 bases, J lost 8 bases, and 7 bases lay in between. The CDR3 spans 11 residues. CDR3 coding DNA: TGTGCCAGCAGTTTGGGGGTAGGCTACACCTTC. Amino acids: CASSLGVGYTF.

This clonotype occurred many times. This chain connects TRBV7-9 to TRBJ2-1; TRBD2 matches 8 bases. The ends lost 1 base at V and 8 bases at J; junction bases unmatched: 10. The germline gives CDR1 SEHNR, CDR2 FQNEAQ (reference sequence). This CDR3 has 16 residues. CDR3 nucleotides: TGTGCCAGCAGCTTAGACGTTGCGGGGGGCAGGGATGAGCAGTTCTTC. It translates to CASSLDVAGGRDEQFF. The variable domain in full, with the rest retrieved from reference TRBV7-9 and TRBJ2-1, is DTGVSQNPRHKITKRGQNVTFRCDPISEHNRLYWYRQTLGQGPEFLTYFQNEAQLEKSRLLSDRFSAERPKGSFSTLEIQRTEQGDSAMYLCASSLDVAGGRDEQFFGPGTRLTVL.

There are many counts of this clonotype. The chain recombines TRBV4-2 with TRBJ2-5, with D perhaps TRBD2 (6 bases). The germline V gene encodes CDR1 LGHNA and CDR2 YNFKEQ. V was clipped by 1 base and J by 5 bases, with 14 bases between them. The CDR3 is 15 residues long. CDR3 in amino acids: CASSQGGAGRETQYF. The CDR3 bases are TGTGCCAGCAGCCAAGGAGGAGCGGGCCGGGAGACCCAGTACTTC.

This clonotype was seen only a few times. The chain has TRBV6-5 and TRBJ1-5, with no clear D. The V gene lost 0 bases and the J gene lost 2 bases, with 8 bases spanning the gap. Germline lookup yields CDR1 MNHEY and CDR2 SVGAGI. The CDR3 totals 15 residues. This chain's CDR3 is CASSYSGSRNQPQHF. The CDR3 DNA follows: TGTGCCAGCAGTTACTCAGGGTCGCGCAATCAGCCCCAGCATTTT.

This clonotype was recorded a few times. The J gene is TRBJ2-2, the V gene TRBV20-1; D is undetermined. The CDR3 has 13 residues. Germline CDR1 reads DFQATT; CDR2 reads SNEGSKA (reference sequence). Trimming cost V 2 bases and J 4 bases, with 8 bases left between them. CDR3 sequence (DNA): TGCAGTGCTAGAAAGGCGTCCACCGGGGAGCTGTTTTTT. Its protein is CSARKASTGELFF.

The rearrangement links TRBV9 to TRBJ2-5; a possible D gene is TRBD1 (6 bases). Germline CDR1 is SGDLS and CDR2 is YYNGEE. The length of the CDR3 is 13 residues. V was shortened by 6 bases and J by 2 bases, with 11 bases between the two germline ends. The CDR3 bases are TGTGCCAGCAACTCCGGGACACAAGAGACCCAGTACTTC. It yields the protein CASNSGTQETQYF.

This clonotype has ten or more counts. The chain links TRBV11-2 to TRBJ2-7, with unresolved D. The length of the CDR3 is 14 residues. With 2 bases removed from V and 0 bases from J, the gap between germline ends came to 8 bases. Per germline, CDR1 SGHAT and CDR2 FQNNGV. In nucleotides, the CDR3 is TGTGCCAGCAGCTTAATACCCAGCTCCTACGAGCAGTACTTC. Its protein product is CASSLIPSSYEQYF.

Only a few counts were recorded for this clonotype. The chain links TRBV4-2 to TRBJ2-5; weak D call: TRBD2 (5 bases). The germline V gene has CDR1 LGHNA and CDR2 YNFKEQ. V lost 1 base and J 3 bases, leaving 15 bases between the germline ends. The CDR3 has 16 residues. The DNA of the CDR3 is TGTGCCAGCAGCCAAGTTAGCGCAGAAGGAGAAGAGACCCAGTACTTC. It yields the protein CASSQVSAEGEETQYF.

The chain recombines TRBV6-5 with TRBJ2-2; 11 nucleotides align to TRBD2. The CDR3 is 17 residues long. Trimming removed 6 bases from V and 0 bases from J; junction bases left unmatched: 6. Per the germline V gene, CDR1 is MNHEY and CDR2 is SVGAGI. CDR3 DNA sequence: TGTGCCAGCAGCCCCTATAGCGGGGGGGCGAACACCGGGGAGCTGTTTTTT. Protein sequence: CASSPYSGGANTGELFF.

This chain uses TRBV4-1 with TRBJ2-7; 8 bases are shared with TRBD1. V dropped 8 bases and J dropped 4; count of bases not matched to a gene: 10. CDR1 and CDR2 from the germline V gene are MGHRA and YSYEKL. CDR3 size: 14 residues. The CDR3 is CASGPTGERYEQYF. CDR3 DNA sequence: TGCGCCAGCGGACCGACAGGGGAACGGTACGAGCAGTACTTC.

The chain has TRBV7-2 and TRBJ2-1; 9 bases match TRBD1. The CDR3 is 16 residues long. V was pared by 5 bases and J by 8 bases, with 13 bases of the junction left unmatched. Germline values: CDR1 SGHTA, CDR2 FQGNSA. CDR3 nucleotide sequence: TGTGCCAGCAGCCCCCGACCCCGGGACAGGGTTTATGAGCAGTTCTTC. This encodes CASSPRPRDRVYEQFF.

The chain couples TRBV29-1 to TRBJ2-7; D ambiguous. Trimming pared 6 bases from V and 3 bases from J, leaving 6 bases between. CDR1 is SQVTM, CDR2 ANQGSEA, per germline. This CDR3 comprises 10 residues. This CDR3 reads CSVANYEQYF. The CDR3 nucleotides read TGCAGCGTCGCAAACTACGAGCAGTACTTC.

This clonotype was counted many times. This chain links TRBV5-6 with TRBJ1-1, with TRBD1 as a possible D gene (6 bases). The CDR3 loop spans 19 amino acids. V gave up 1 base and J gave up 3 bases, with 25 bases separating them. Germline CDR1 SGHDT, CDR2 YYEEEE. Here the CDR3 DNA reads TGTGCCAGCAGCTTGAGTAGGGTGCAGGGGAGGAGGAGGGACACTGAAGCTTTCTTT. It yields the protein CASSLSRVQGRRRDTEAFF.

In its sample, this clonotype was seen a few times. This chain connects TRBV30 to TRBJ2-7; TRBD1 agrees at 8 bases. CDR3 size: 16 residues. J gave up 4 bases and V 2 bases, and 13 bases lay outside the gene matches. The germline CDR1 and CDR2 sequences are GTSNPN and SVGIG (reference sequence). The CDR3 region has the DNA TGTGCCTGGAGTTTAACCCGGGACAGGATAAGATACGAGCAGTACTTC. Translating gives CAWSLTRDRIRYEQYF.

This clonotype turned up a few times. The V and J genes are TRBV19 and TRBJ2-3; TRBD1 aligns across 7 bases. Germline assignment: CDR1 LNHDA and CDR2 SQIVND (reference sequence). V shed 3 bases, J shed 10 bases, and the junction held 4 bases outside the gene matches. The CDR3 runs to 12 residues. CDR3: CASSIVQGAQYF. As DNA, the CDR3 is TGTGCCAGTAGTATCGTTCAGGGGGCGCAGTATTTT.

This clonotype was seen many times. CDR3 nucleotides: TGCGCCAGCAGCTTGGGCCCGACTAGCGGAATCCAAGAGACCCAGTACTTC. Translated: CASSLGPTSGIQETQYF. The V gene is TRBV5-1, the J gene TRBJ2-5; 9 nucleotides line up with TRBD2. The ends lost 0 bases at V and 1 base at J; junction bases unmatched: 7. There are 17 residues in the CDR3. Germline V lookup: CDR1 SGHRS, CDR2 YFSETQ.

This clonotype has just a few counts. Here the CDR3 DNA reads TGCGCCAGCAGCCACACAGGGAAGAATCAGCCCCAGCATTTT. It yields the protein CASSHTGKNQPQHF. The genes are TRBV4-1 and TRBJ1-5, with D possibly matching TRBD1 (6 bases). Trimming removed 3 bases at V and 4 bases at J, with 10 bases between. CDR3 length: 14 amino acids. The germline gives CDR1 MGHRA, CDR2 YSYEKL.

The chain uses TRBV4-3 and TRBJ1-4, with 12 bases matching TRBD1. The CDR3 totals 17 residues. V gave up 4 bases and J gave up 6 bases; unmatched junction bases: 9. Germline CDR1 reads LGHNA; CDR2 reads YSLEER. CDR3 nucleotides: TGCGCCAGCAGCCCGCTGGGACAGGGGGCAAAAGATGAAAAACTGTTTTTT. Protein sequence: CASSPLGQGAKDEKLFF.

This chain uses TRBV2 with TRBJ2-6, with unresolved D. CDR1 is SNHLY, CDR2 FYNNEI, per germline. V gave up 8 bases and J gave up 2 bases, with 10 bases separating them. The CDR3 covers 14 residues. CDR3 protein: CASRQQAGANVLTF. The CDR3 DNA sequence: TGTGCCAGCCGTCAGCAGGCTGGGGCCAACGTCCTGACTTTC.

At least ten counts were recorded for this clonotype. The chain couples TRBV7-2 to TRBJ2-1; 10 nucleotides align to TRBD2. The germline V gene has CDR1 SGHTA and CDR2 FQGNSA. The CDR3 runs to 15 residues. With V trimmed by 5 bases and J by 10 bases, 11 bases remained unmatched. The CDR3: CASSLGLAGVPEQFF. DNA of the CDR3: TGTGCCAGCAGCCTAGGGCTAGCGGGGGTCCCCGAGCAGTTCTTC.

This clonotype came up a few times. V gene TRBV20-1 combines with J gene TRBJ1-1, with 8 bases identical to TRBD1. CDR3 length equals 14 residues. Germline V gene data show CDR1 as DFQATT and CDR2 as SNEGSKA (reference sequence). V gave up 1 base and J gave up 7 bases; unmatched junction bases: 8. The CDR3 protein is CSARGTGLPVEAFF. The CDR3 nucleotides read TGCAGTGCTAGAGGGACAGGGCTACCTGTTGAAGCTTTCTTT.

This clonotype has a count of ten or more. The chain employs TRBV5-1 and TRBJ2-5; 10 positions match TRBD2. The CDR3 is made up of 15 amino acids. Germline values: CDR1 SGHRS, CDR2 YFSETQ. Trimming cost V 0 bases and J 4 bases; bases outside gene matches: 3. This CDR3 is CASSLAASGGETQYF. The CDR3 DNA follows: TGCGCCAGCAGCTTGGCGGCTAGCGGGGGAGAGACCCAGTACTTC. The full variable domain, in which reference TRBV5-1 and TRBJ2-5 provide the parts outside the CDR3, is KAGVTQTPRYLIKTRGQQVTLSCSPISGHRSVSWYQQTPGQGLQFLFEYFSETQRNKGNFPGRFSGRQFSNSRSEMNVSTLELGDSALYLCASSLAASGGETQYFGPGTRLLVL.

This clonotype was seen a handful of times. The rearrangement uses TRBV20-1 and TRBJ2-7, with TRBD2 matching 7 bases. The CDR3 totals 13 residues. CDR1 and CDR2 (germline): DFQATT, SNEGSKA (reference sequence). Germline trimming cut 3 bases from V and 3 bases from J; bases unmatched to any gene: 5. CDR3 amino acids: CSARPRGDYEQYF. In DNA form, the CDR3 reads TGCAGTGCTAGGCCCCGGGGGGACTACGAGCAGTACTTC.